The TCR beta chain described here comes from a study of CD8+CD57+ T cells in acquired aplastic anemia. About the research overall: Isolated CD4+ and CD8+ cells, once sorted, yielded DNA averaging about 3 ug.

Profiles of TCR beta VDJ and CDR3 were generated from a genomic DNA template. TCRdb reprocessed the reads via MiXCR and lists one record per CDR3 protein. The sample has 120,000 or so distinct CDR3 sequences, 55% to 60% seen once; the top ten hold roughly 28%. With respect to this clonotype: No antigen is known for it.

Study-wide points: It was found that twenty-nine CD8+ CDR3 sequences were shared between patients and controls.

The CDR3 totals 12 residues. Germline assignment: CDR1 SQVTM and CDR2 ANQGSEA. Previously, flow cytometry had revealed CD8+CD57+ cell expansion in the patients chosen for sequencing. This clonotype was sampled from a human donor with aplastic anemia. The chain has TRBV29-1 and TRBJ2-4; possibly TRBD2 for D (6 bases). The DNA end is a closer match to TRBJ2-5, so the J assignment may be wrong. Material for sequencing was sorted CD4+, CD8+, or CD8+CD57+ T cells (not recorded which) from PBMCs. This chain's CDR3 is CSVAEGLETQYF. CDR3 coding DNA: TGCAGCGTTGCGGAGGGCCTTGAGACCCAGTACTTC.